Detailed here is one T cell receptor (beta chain). Its antigen is not known. The sequence runs out 3 residues before the end of the CDR3; the remainder is reconstructed from the germline J gene. V lost 0 bases, J lost 7 bases, and 4 bases stayed unmatched. The CDR3 sequence is 16 residues long. This entry comes from a study of TET2 disruption in CD19-targeted CAR T cells. The treatment here: autologous CTL019 cells: CD19 CAR with 4-1BB and CD3 zeta domains. The CD19 CAR included TCR zeta plus 4-1BB costimulatory signaling. Here immunoSEQ multiplex PCR was the method, and the copy in TCRdb shows in-frame clones only, minus some. The sample data list more than 25,000 clones.

This receptor was identified in an older man with chronic lymphocytic leukemia. The chain is built from TRBV12-3 or TRBV12-4 and TRBJ1-4, with 11 bases matching TRBD1. This specimen was CD8- CAR+ T cells sorted from cultured blood T cells, taken for CD19 CAR T cell therapy. The subset: CD8-negative CAR-positive T cells from the infusion product. The CDR3 sequence is CASSLAGGTGGEKLFF. CDR3 DNA (partial): TGTGCCAGCAGTTTAGCGGGGGGGACAGGGGGTGAAAAA.